This T cell receptor (beta chain) came from a study of T-cell memory formation after mild COVID-19. Study-level information: Most TCR clusters belonged to a single donor.

Trimming cost V 10 bases and J 3 bases; bases outside gene matches: 5. The CDR3 extends over 13 amino acids. CDR1 and CDR2 from the germline V gene are WSHSY and SAAADI. This clonotype was observed a handful of times. TCR alpha and TCR beta cDNA libraries carrying sample barcodes and UMIs came from 5'RACE with constant-segment primers. TCRdb re-derived calls from the 5' RACE reads in MiXCR, one entry per CDR3 protein. The sample lists 200,000 to 300,000 distinct CDR3 sequences; less than 20% were seen once. This TCR was recovered from an adult woman who had mild COVID-19 (a few samples of this study predate the infection). Cell type and time point are not known. The V gene is TRBV10-2, the J gene TRBJ1-2; 10 bases fit TRBD1. The material sequenced was PBMCs or a T cell subset sorted from them (not recorded which). CDR3 in DNA: TGCGCCACCTCCGGGACAGGGGACTATGGCTACACCTTC. It codes for CATSGTGDYGYTF.